Below, 30 T cell receptor beta chains from the same sample are listed, as sequenced in a study of siplizumab effects on memory and regulatory T cells (dated by TCRdb to about 2019). Receptor libraries were prepared by the immunoSEQ multiplex PCR assay. The immuneACCESS repertoire file appears here via TCRdb, limited to in-frame rearrangements. These files lack a portion of the clones; in checked studies, under half of the deficit traces to unresolved V genes, and the cause of the others is not known. The sample includes about 50,000 clones, with about 93% observed a single time. The ten top clones hold 17% of the sample. The sample comprised CD8+ T cells sorted from blood. The receptors derive from a human donor in good health.

The gene calls are TRBV9 and TRBJ1-1; D is possibly TRBD1 (5 bases). This CDR3 contains 17 residues. Trimming pared 4 bases from V and 1 base from J, leaving 20 bases between. The germline gives CDR1 SGDLS, CDR2 YYNGEE. CDR3 sequence (DNA): TGTGCCAGCAGCCATAAACCGGGGCCGAAAGGGAACACTGAAGCTTTCTTT. It yields the protein CASSHKPGPKGNTEAFF.

The sample holds one count of this clone. The CDR3 DNA reads as TGTGCCAGCAGCTACAAGTACGGGAAAGAGGTGGAGACCCAGTACTTC. Translated: CASSYKYGKEVETQYF. The V gene is TRBV25-1, the J gene TRBJ2-5; possible D gene TRBD2, 5 bases. V dropped 6 bases and J dropped 5 bases, with 22 bases sitting between them. The CDR3 is made up of 16 amino acids. In germline, CDR1 is MGHDK, CDR2 SYGVNS.

This chain connects TRBV11-2 to TRBJ1-1; D remains ambiguous. Trimming stripped 3 bases from V and 0 bases from J, with 14 bases between. The germline CDR1 and CDR2 sequences are SGHAT and FQNNGV. There are 16 residues in the CDR3. DNA for the CDR3: TGTGCCAGCAGCTTCCCTCAGGTGGGGATGAACACTGAAGCTTTCTTT. Translated: CASSFPQVGMNTEAFF.

The gene calls are TRBV7-9 and TRBJ1-3; no clear D gene. The ends were cut back, 5 bases at V and 2 bases at J, with 1 base in the middle. Germline V gene lookup returns CDR1 SEHNR and CDR2 FQNEAQ (reference sequence). There are 11 residues in the CDR3. CDR3 in DNA: TGTGCCAGCAGCCCTGGAAACACCATATATTTT. Protein product: CASSPGNTIYF.

The chain combines TRBV30 with TRBJ1-1; D perhaps matches TRBD1 (5 bases). CDR1 is GTSNPN, CDR2 SVGIG, per germline (reference sequence). V lost 4 bases, J lost 1 base, and 10 bases lay in between. The CDR3 is made up of 13 amino acids. CDR3 sequence: CAWIWTKNTEAFF. In nucleotides, the CDR3 is TGTGCCTGGATATGGACAAAGAACACTGAAGCTTTCTTT.

V and J are TRBV7-9 and TRBJ1-2; possibly TRBD1 for D (6 bases). This CDR3 is built from 13 residues. Looked up from germline, CDR1 is SEHNR and CDR2 is FQNEAQ (reference sequence). Trimming removed 4 bases at V and 4 bases at J, with 10 bases between. Here the CDR3 DNA reads TGTGCCAGCAGCTCGGGGACAACCTATGGCTACACCTTC. This gives the protein CASSSGTTYGYTF. Full variable domain (remainder filled in from reference TRBV7-9 and TRBJ1-2): DTGVSQNPRHKITKRGQNVTFRCDPISEHNRLYWYRQTLGQGPEFLTYFQNEAQLEKSRLLSDRFSAERPKGSFSTLEIQRTEQGDSAMYLCASSSGTTYGYTFGSGTRLTVV.

This clone has a handful of counts. V is TRBV5-1 and J is TRBJ2-3; TRBD1 aligns across 9 bases. V lost 2 bases to trimming and J lost 8 bases; unmatched junction nucleotides: 15. The V gene's germline CDR1 is SGHRS and CDR2 YFSETQ. The CDR3 spans 17 residues. CDR3 amino acids: CASSFGGTGMVLGTQYF. The DNA of the CDR3 is TGCGCCAGCAGCTTTGGGGGGACAGGGATGGTACTGGGTACGCAGTATTTT.

The chain employs TRBV19 and TRBJ2-1, with D unclear. V gave up 6 bases and J gave up 6 bases, with 18 bases separating them. Germline CDR1 reads LNHDA; CDR2 reads SQIVND (reference sequence). The CDR3 spans 15 residues. CDR3 DNA sequence: TGTGCCAGTAGAATGGTGCAGAGAGCCGGCAATGAGCAGTTCTTC. This translates into CASRMVQRAGNEQFF.

This clone appeared a single time. This chain joins TRBV28 and TRBJ1-1, with no clear D. Germline CDR1 and CDR2: MDHEN and SYDVKM. The CDR3 has 13 residues. The V and J ends lost 4 bases and 4 bases respectively, with 10 bases between them. This CDR3 reads CASSSTELTEAFF. For the CDR3, the DNA is TGTGCCAGCAGTTCTACCGAGCTCACTGAAGCTTTCTTT. The full variable domain, with the rest looked up from reference TRBV28 and TRBJ1-1, is DVKVTQSSRYLVKRTGEKVFLECVQDMDHENMFWYRQDPGLGLRLIYFSYDVKMKEKGDIPEGYSVSREKKERFSLILESASTNQTSMYLCASSSTELTEAFFGQGTRLTVV.

This chain links TRBV19 with TRBJ2-7; TRBD1 is a possible D gene (6 bases). From germline, CDR1 is LNHDA and CDR2 SQIVND (reference sequence). The CDR3 loop spans 15 amino acids. Trimming removed 0 bases at V and 11 bases at J, with 20 bases between. The DNA for the CDR3 is TGTGCCAGTAGTATAGACCTCCGGCCGGGACATGGGGAGTACTTC. It is translated as CASSIDLRPGHGEYF.

This clone was seen a few times. This rearrangement joins TRBV19 to TRBJ2-3; 7 positions match TRBD1. Germline V gives CDR1 LNHDA, CDR2 SQIVND (reference sequence). V was clipped by 10 bases and J by 2 bases; unmatched bases: 9. The CDR3 runs 14 residues. CDR3 sequence: CATARQGHTDTQYF. CDR3 bases: TGTGCCACTGCCCGACAGGGCCACACAGATACGCAGTATTTT.

V is TRBV7-3 and J is TRBJ2-1; 11 nucleotides agree with TRBD2. CDR3 length: 15 amino acids. The V gene's germline CDR1 is SGHTA and CDR2 FQGTGA. Germline trimming cut 5 bases from V and 7 bases from J; bases unmatched to any gene: 7. The CDR3, as DNA: TGTGCCAGCAGCCCAACTAGCGGGAGAGCAAATGAGCAGTTCTTC. This encodes CASSPTSGRANEQFF.

This chain joins TRBV29-1 and TRBJ2-5; maybe TRBD1 (6 bases). The CDR3 extends over 12 amino acids. Germline lookup yields CDR1 SQVTM and CDR2 ANQGSEA. Deletions cut 6 bases from V and 5 bases from J, with 13 bases between. CDR3 in amino acids: CSVGQSFETQYF. CDR3 nucleotide sequence: TGCAGCGTCGGACAGTCTTTCGAGACCCAGTACTTC.

The V gene is TRBV5-4, the J gene TRBJ2-5, with a tentative D call TRBD2 (5 bases). The germline CDR1 and CDR2 sequences are SGHNT and YYREEE (reference sequence). There are 18 residues in the CDR3. V lost 4 bases and J lost 3, with 25 bases in between. The CDR3 nucleotides read TGTGCCAGCAGCCCGGGTAATAGTGACTACCTACCGAAAGAGACCCAGTACTTC. This encodes CASSPGNSDYLPKETQYF. Variable domain in full (rest from reference TRBV5-4 and TRBJ2-5): ETGVTQSPTHLIKTRGQQVTLRCSSQSGHNTVSWYQQALGQGPQFIFQYYREEENGRGNFPPRFSGLQFPNYSSELNVNALELDDSALYLCASSPGNSDYLPKETQYFGPGTRLLVL.

J is TRBJ2-1 and V is TRBV14, with D unresolved. CDR1 and CDR2 from the germline V gene are SGHDN and FVKESK. CDR3 length: 12 residues. Trimming shortened V by 2 bases and J by 8 bases, and 7 bases separated the two germline ends. The CDR3 DNA reads TGTGCCAGCAGCCAACGTCTCCATGAGCAGTTCTTC. It translates to CASSQRLHEQFF.

This clone was picked up a small number of times. The chain recombines TRBV10-3 with TRBJ2-2; TRBD1 might be the D (6 bases). The CDR3 is made up of 16 amino acids. Trimming left V 6 bases short and J 3 bases short, with 17 bases between. Looked up from germline, CDR1 is ENHRY and CDR2 is SYGVKD. The CDR3 is CAISHGTLVDTGELFF. CDR3 DNA: TGTGCCATCAGCCACGGGACATTAGTAGACACCGGGGAGCTGTTTTTT.

The chain carries TRBV28 and TRBJ2-1, with D unclear. Germline V gives CDR1 MDHEN, CDR2 SYDVKM. The CDR3 contains 15 residues. The CDR3 reads CVTLEGLSSYNEQFF. Here the CDR3 DNA reads TGTGTCACCCTAGAAGGGTTAAGCTCCTACAATGAGCAGTTCTTC.

The chain is built from TRBV7-2 and TRBJ1-6, with D unclear. V lost 2 bases, J lost 10 bases, and 15 bases lay in between. CDR3 size: 15 residues. CDR1 and CDR2 (germline): SGHTA, FQGNSA. CDR3 region: CASSLSVPQHSPLHF. In nucleotides, the CDR3 is TGTGCCAGCAGCTTATCGGTCCCCCAGCACTCACCCCTCCACTTT.

The chain is built from TRBV19 and TRBJ1-1, with D possibly matching TRBD1 (5 bases). This CDR3 spans 15 amino acids. Trimming removed 3 bases from V and 0 bases from J, with 11 bases in between. CDR1 LNHDA and CDR2 SQIVND come from the germline V gene (reference sequence). The CDR3 protein is CASSMAGQMNTEAFF. CDR3 coding DNA: TGTGCCAGTAGTATGGCAGGGCAAATGAACACTGAAGCTTTCTTT.

The rearrangement joins TRBV7-3 to TRBJ2-6; the D gene could be TRBD1 or TRBD2 (6 bases each). V lost 6 bases to trimming and J lost 2 bases, with 20 bases between them. The CDR3 has 18 amino acids. Germline assignment: CDR1 SGHTA and CDR2 FQGTGA. The DNA of the CDR3 is TGTGCCAGCAGGTTACCCCCTGGTGGGGGGCCTGGGGCCAACGTCCTGACTTTC. Protein: CASRLPPGGGPGANVLTF.

The chain couples TRBV13 to TRBJ2-1; 9 nucleotides align to TRBD1. Germline CDR1 is PRHDT and CDR2 is FYEKMQ (reference sequence). With 1 base clipped from V and 4 bases from J, the junction kept 2 bases outside the gene matches. CDR3 length: 15 residues. The CDR3 nucleotides are TGTGCCAGCAGCTTAGAAGGGACAGGGTACAATGAGCAGTTCTTC. Amino acids: CASSLEGTGYNEQFF.

There are a few counts of this clone. The chain links TRBV30 to TRBJ2-2; 12 bases agree with TRBD2. Germline CDR1 and CDR2: GTSNPN and SVGIG (reference sequence). CDR3 length equals 14 residues. With 4 bases clipped from V and 3 bases from J, the junction kept 0 bases outside the gene matches. This chain's CDR3 is CAWTSGRDTGELFF. CDR3 DNA: TGTGCCTGGACTAGCGGGAGGGACACCGGGGAGCTGTTTTTT.

This sequence joins TRBV27 and TRBJ2-4; D is possibly TRBD2 (6 bases). This CDR3 spans 15 amino acids. V dropped 2 bases and J dropped 7 bases, with 15 bases sitting between them. Germline V gives CDR1 MNHEY, CDR2 SMNVEV (reference sequence). In DNA form, the CDR3 reads TGTGCCAGCAGTTTAGCCAGCCTGGGGGGTAACATTCAGTACTTC. This gives the protein CASSLASLGGNIQYF.

V is TRBV7-3 and J is TRBJ2-1; the match to TRBD1 covers 8 bases. The CDR3 runs 15 residues. V was pared by 3 bases and J by 8 bases, with 9 bases of the junction left unmatched. Germline CDR1 and CDR2: SGHTA and FQGTGA. CDR3 sequence reads: CASSLTGTGYDEQFF. The DNA for the CDR3 is TGTGCCAGCAGCTTGACCGGGACAGGATACGATGAGCAGTTCTTC.

The chain combines TRBV6-5 with TRBJ1-1; D uncertain. The germline V gene encodes CDR1 MNHEY and CDR2 SVGAGI. There are 13 residues in the CDR3. V shed 4 bases and J shed 10 bases, with 16 bases lying between them. The CDR3, as DNA: TGTGCCAGCAGTTGGTCTGAATCTCCTGTAGCTTTCTTT. This translates into CASSWSESPVAFF.

The chain recombines TRBV7-6 with TRBJ2-1; 9 bases line up with TRBD1. V trimming: 3 bases; J trimming: 4 bases; junction bases outside the gene matches: 1. Germline V gives CDR1 SGHVS, CDR2 FNYEAQ. This CDR3 region has 14 residues. This chain's CDR3 is CASSFGTGYNEQFF. Here the CDR3 DNA reads TGTGCCAGCAGCTTCGGGACAGGGTACAATGAGCAGTTCTTC.

The chain couples TRBV27 to TRBJ2-1, with D hard to call. This CDR3 has 14 residues. Germline V gene sequence: CDR1 MNHEY, CDR2 SMNVEV (reference sequence). V was shortened by 1 base and J by 5 bases, with 9 bases between the two germline ends. The CDR3 loop is CASSLWAKDNEQFF. The CDR3 nucleotides are TGTGCCAGCAGTTTATGGGCCAAAGACAATGAGCAGTTCTTC.

V is TRBV13 and J is TRBJ2-2; D is unresolved. The CDR3 length is 12 residues. Germline-derived CDR1 and CDR2 are PRHDT and FYEKMQ (reference sequence). Trimming shortened V by 2 bases and J by 6 bases, and 4 bases separated the two germline ends. Written as DNA, the CDR3 is TGTGCCAGCAGCTTACGCCCCGGGGAGCTGTTTTTT. It codes for CASSLRPGELFF.

The chain is built from TRBV4-1 and TRBJ2-1; 8 bases are shared with TRBD1. The CDR3 extends over 17 amino acids. The V segment lost 0 bases and the J segment 2 bases; nucleotides outside the gene matches: 6. Looked up from germline, CDR1 is MGHRA and CDR2 is YSYEKL. The CDR3 is CASSQDNGQGTYNEQFF. CDR3 nucleotide sequence: TGCGCCAGCAGCCAAGATAACGGACAGGGCACCTACAATGAGCAGTTCTTC.

The chain recombines TRBV13 with TRBJ1-6; D gene uncertain. The length of the CDR3 is 16 residues. Germline CDR1 is PRHDT and CDR2 is FYEKMQ (reference sequence). The ends were cut back, 3 bases at V and 3 bases at J, with 12 bases in the middle. The CDR3 nucleotides are TGTGCCAGCAGCTTCGTCTCAGGAGACTATAATTCACCCCTCCACTTT. Translation gives CASSFVSGDYNSPLHF.